The entry below gives a single T cell receptor beta chain sequence along with its context. Its specificity is unknown. The primer mix had 60 Vbeta and 13 Jbeta primers. Clones were read by immunoSEQ multiplex PCR, and TCRdb kept only the in-frame ones, dropping some. The sample holds just over 200,000 clones. The CDR3 is 17 residues long. The germline CDR1 and CDR2 sequences are MGHRA and YSYEKL. Trimming stripped 3 bases from V and 0 bases from J, with 15 bases between. The source of the sample is a study of cytomegalovirus exposure and HLA in healthy donors. Study-level results: There were a few CMV-associated chains whose specificity for CMV antigens was confirmed in vitro. TCR beta chain V- and J-gene trimming was linked, in a later analysis, to a missense variant in DCLRE1C. Across donors, sequencing depth was assumed by presence/absence analyses to be roughly uniform.

J is TRBJ1-5 and V is TRBV4-1; tentative D call: TRBD1 (6 bases). The sample was PBMCs. The receptor comes from a girl aged 2-9 years in good health and CMV-seropositive. CDR3 DNA sequence: TGCGCCAGCAGCCAGGCAGAGGACAGTTATAGCAATCAGCCCCAGCATTTT. It codes for CASSQAEDSYSNQPQHF.